A single T cell receptor (beta chain) is shown here with its context. Its target antigen remains unknown. Base qualities are not provided; no much larger clone lies one nucleotide away. V gives up 3 bases and J gives up 8 bases, and the segment between their germline ends measures 26 bases. The CDR3 runs 18 amino acids, cysteine and phenylalanine included. Only the CDR3 DNA is retained, 54 bases long and in frame from the first base. Based on the germline V gene (reference sequence), the CDR1 and CDR2 sequences are LGHDT and YNNKEL. The library was made by RT-PCR. The listed sequencing device is Illumina HiSeq 2500. The public reads were run again by TCRdb, first through fastp at Q25 and then through MiXCR, and only productive beta chains were kept. Under each unique CDR3 protein, matching rows form one entry showing the most common genes and DNA. A total of approximately 170,000 distinct CDR3 sequences appear in this sample, roughly an eighth of them only once. Of the sample, roughly 24% falls within the top ten clones.

These data originate in a study of response to subunit inactivated influenza vaccine (dated by TCRdb to between 2018 and 2020). About the study as a whole: Deep quantitative profiling of the T cell receptor repertoire was used in the study to follow responses to a trivalent subunit inactivated influenza vaccine.

General conclusions and limits of the study: The authors proposed that each seasonal influenza vaccination may bring in only a limited number of new T cells.

This chain joins TRBV3-1 to TRBJ2-1; TRBD1 is perhaps the D gene, given 6 matching bases. This clonotype originated in a man in his fifties or sixties who received an inactivated influenza vaccine. Donor details come from another sample of the same person, matched by shared clones. The sequencing here drew on CD8+ T cells sorted from PBMCs, taken roughly 5 days after vaccination. The CDR3 is CASSQEVPRTEAVDEQFF. The nucleotide sequence reads TGTGCCAGCAGCCAGGAGGTCCCCAGGACAGAAGCGGTAGATGAGCAGTTCTTC.